The sequence of this T cell receptor (beta chain) was determined in a study of blood T cell repertoires in COVID-19. Looking at the study overall: Acute and convalescent COVID-19 specimens originated in the United States, Italy and Spain. Sources were T cells, B-cell-depleted T cells, or PBMCs; the material itself was cDNA or gDNA.

Germline values: CDR1 SEHNR, CDR2 FQNEAQ (reference sequence). The CDR3 runs 14 residues. Trimming took off 5 bases at V and 6 bases at J, with 17 bases between the two ends. Generated by immunoSEQ multiplex PCR, the TCRdb table keeps only in-frame clones and is missing some. This repertoire shows some 110,000 clones, approximately 84% found once; its top ten account for roughly 1.4%. The sequence was obtained from a man aged 40-49 years with acute or convalescent COVID-19. The chain has TRBV7-9 and TRBJ2-7; unclear D gene. Source material: peripheral blood. CDR3 protein: CASSPLVVHSEQYF. The CDR3 DNA is TGTGCCAGCAGCCCCCTTGTGGTTCATAGCGAGCAGTACTTC. Full variable domain (outside the CDR3, taken from reference TRBV7-9 and TRBJ2-7): DTGVSQNPRHKITKRGQNVTFRCDPISEHNRLYWYRQTLGQGPEFLTYFQNEAQLEKSRLLSDRFSAERPKGSFSTLEIQRTEQGDSAMYLCASSPLVVHSEQYFGPGTRLTVT.